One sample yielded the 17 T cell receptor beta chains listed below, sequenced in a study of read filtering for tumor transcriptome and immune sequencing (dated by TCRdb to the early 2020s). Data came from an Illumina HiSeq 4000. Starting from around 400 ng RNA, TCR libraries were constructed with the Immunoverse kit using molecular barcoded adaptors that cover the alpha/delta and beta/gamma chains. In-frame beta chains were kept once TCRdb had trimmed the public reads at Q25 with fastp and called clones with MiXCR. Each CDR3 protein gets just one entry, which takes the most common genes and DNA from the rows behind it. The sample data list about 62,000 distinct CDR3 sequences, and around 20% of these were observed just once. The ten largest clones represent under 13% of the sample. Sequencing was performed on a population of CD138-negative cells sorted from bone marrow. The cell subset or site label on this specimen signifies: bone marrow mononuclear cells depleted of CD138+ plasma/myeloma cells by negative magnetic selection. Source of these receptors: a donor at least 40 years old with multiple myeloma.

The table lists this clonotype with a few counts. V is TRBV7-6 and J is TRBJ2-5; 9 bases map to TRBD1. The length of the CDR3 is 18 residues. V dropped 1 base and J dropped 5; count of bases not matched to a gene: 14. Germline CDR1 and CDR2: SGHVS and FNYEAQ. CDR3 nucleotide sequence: TGTGCCAGCAGCTTAGTCGTATTTGAGGGACAGGGCGACGAGACCCAGTACTTC. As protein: CASSLVVFEGQGDETQYF. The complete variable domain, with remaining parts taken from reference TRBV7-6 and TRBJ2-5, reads GAGVSQSPRYKVTKRGQDVALRCDPISGHVSLYWYRQALGQGPEFLTYFNYEAQQDKSGLPNDRFSAERPEGSISTLTIQRTEQRDSAMYRCASSLVVFEGQGDETQYFGPGTRLLVL.

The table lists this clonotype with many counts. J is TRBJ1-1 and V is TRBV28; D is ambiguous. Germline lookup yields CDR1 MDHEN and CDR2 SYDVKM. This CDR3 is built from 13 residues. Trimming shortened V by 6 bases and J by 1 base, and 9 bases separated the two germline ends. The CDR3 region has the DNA TGTGCCAGCAGCCCCCCGGGGAACACTGAAGCTTTCTTT. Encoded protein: CASSPPGNTEAFF.

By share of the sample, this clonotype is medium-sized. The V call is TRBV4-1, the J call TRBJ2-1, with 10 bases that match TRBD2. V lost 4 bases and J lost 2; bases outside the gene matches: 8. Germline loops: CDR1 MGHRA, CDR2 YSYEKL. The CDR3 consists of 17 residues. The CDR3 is CASSRTSGRATYNEQFF. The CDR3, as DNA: TGCGCCAGCAGCCGAACAAGCGGGAGGGCCACCTACAATGAGCAGTTCTTC.

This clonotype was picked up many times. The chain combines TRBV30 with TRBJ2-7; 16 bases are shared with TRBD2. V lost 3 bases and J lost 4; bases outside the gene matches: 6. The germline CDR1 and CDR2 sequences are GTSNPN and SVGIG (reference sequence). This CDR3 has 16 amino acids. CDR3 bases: TGTGCCTGGAGCTCAGGGACTAGCGGGAGGGGTTACGAGCAGTACTTC. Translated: CAWSSGTSGRGYEQYF.

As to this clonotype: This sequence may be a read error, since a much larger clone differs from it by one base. CDR3 sequence: CSGGAGVFEQYF. The CDR3 nucleotides read TGCAGCGGCGGGGCAGGGGTTTTCGAGCAGTACTTC. The V call is TRBV29-1, the J call TRBJ2-7, with D tentatively TRBD1 or TRBD2 (6 bases each). The CDR3 runs to 12 residues. From germline, CDR1 is SQVTM and CDR2 ANQGSEA. Trimming cost V 7 bases and J 6 bases, with 16 bases left between them.

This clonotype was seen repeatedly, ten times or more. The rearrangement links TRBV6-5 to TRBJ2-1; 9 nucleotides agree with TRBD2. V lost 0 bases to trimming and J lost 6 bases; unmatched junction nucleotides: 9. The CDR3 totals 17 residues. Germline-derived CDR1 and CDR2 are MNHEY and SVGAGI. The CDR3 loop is CASSYSGSGSRLNEQFF. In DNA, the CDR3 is TGTGCCAGCAGTTACTCGGGTAGCGGGAGCCGCCTCAATGAGCAGTTCTTC.

CDR3 coding DNA: TGCAGTGCTAGAGATCATAGGGGGGTCGCCTATGGCTACACCTTC. Translating gives CSARDHRGVAYGYTF. The gene calls are TRBV20-1 and TRBJ1-2, with a tentative D call TRBD1 (6 bases). V was cut by 0 bases and J by 4 bases, with 15 bases left in between. This CDR3 is 15 amino acids long. CDR1 and CDR2 from the germline V gene are DFQATT and SNEGSKA (reference sequence).

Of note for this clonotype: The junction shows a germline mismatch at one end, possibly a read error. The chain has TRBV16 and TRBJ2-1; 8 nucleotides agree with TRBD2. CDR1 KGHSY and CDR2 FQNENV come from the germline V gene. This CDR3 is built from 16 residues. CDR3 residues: CASSQSSGPGPSGQSF. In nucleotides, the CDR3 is TGTGCCAGCAGCCAATCTTCGGGTCCCGGGCCTAGCGGGCAGTCCTTC. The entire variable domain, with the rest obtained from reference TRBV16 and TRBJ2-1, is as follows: GEEVAQTPKHLVRGEGQKAKLYCAPIKGHSYVFWYQQVLKNEFKFLISFQNENVFDETGMPKERFSAKCLPNSPCSLEIQATKLEDSAVYFCASSQSSGPGPSGQSFGPGTRLTVL.

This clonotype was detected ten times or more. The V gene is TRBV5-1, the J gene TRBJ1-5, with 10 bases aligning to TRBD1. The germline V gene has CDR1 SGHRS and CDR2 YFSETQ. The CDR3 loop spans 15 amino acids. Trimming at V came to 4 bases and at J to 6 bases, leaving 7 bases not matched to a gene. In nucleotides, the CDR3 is TGCGCCAGCAGCCAGGGACAGGGGCGAGCTCAGCCCCAGCATTTT. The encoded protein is CASSQGQGRAQPQHF. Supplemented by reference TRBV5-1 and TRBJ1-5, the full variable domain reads KAGVTQTPRYLIKTRGQQVTLSCSPISGHRSVSWYQQTPGQGLQFLFEYFSETQRNKGNFPGRFSGRQFSNSRSEMNVSTLELGDSALYLCASSQGQGRAQPQHFGDGTRLSIL.

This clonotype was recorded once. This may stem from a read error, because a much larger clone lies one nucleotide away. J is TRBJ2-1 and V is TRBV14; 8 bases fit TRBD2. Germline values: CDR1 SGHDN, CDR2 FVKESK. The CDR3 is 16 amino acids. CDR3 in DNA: TGTGCCAGCAGCCAAGTGACTAGCGTGTACTACGATGAGCAGCTCTTC. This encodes CASSQVTSVYYDEQLF.

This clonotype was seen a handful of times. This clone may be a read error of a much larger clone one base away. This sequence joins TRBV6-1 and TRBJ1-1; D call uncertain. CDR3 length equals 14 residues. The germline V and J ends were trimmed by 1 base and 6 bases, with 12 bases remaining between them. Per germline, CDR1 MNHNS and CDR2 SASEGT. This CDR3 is CASSEERFNSEAFF. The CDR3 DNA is TGTGCCAGCAGTGAAGAAAGATTTAACTCTGAAGCTTTCTTT.

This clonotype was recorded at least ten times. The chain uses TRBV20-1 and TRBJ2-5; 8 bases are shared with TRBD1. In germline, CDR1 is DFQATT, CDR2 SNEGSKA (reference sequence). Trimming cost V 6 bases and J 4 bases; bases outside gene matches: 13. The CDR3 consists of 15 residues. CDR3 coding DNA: TGCAGTGCCGGGGGTGGGGCAGGGGGCGGAGAGACCCAGTACTTC. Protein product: CSAGGGAGGGETQYF.

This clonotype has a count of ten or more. The CDR3 DNA is TGTGGAGTACGGGCAGTCTCCTACAATGAGCAGTTCTTC. Translating it yields CGVRAVSYNEQFF. The gene calls are TRBV28 and TRBJ2-1; D is ambiguous. Germline V gives CDR1 MDHEN, CDR2 SYDVKM. The CDR3 extends over 13 amino acids.

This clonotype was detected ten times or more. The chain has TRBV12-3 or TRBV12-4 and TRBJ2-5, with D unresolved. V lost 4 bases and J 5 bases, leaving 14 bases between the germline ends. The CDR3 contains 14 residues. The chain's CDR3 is CASSSPGRRETQYF. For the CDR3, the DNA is TGTGCCAGCAGTTCCCCTGGGCGCAGGGAGACCCAGTACTTC.

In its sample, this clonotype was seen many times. Here the CDR3 DNA reads TGCGCCAGCAGTCAATCACGACAGAGCACAGATACGCAGTATTTT. Translation gives CASSQSRQSTDTQYF. This chain links TRBV23-1 with TRBJ2-3, with D perhaps TRBD1 (5 bases). TRBV23-1 is an open reading frame, and its role is uncertain. Between the trimmed V and J ends, which lost 0 bases and 0 bases, there was a span of 7 bases. The CDR3 loop spans 15 amino acids.

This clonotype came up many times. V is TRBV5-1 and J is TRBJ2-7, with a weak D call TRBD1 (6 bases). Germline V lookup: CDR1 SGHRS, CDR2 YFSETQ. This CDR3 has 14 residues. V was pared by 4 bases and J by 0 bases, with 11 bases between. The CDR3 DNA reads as TGCGCCAGCAGCGTCGGGACAAGCTCCTACGAGCAGTACTTC. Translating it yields CASSVGTSSYEQYF.

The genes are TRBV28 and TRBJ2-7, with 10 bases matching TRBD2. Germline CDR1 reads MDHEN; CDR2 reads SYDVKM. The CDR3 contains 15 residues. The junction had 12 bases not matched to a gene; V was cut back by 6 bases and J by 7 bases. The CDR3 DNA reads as TGTGCCAGCAGGCGGACTAGCGGCTTGGCGGGAGAGCAGTACTTC. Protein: CASRRTSGLAGEQYF.